This T cell receptor (beta chain) was found in a study of blood T cells in healthy people across ages. Of note for this clonotype: Its specificity is not known.

Study-level findings and limits: Strong correlation existed between TCR beta diversity and naive T cell percentage.

V lost 3 bases and J 2 bases, leaving 6 bases between the germline ends. The CDR3 is made up of 13 amino acids. Then a second PCR, running roughly 6 to 12 cycles, was carried out with a sample-barcoded 5' primer and a J-beta primer mix. MiXCR, run by TCRdb on the 5' RACE reads, gives a single entry per CDR3 protein. Of 1.8 million or so distinct CDR3 sequences in the sample, 30% to 40% are singletons; the top ten hold under 30%. This chain links TRBV12-3 or TRBV12-4 with TRBJ2-3, with D unclear. The clonotype was recovered from a human donor in good health. The specimen sequenced was blood. CDR3 bases: TGTGCCAGCAGTTTGCAGGACACAGATACGCAGTATTTT. Protein product: CASSLQDTDTQYF.